This entry describes one TCR beta chain. No antigen is known for it. Produced via immunoSEQ multiplex PCR; TCRdb's table is partial and in-frame only. The table records some 15,000 clones, around four fifths of them present only once. The entry originates in a study of EBV T-cell therapy then PD-1 blockade in nasopharyngeal carcinoma. The CDR3 runs to 12 residues. In germline, CDR1 is SGHDN, CDR2 FVKESK. V lost 0 bases and J lost 4, with 3 bases in between. Treatment meaning: AdE1-LMPpoly-expanded autologous EBV-specific T-cell therapy followed by anti-PD-1 nivolumab. The receptor comes from a man aged 40-49 years with nasopharyngeal carcinoma. V gene TRBV14 combines with J gene TRBJ2-5; D is unclear. The starting material was CD8+ T cells from blood, obtained around day 100 from a patient whose treatment included autologous EBV-specific T cells and nivolumab. In DNA, the CDR3 is TGTGCCAGCAGCCAAGAACGAGAGACCCAGTACTTC. As protein: CASSQERETQYF.